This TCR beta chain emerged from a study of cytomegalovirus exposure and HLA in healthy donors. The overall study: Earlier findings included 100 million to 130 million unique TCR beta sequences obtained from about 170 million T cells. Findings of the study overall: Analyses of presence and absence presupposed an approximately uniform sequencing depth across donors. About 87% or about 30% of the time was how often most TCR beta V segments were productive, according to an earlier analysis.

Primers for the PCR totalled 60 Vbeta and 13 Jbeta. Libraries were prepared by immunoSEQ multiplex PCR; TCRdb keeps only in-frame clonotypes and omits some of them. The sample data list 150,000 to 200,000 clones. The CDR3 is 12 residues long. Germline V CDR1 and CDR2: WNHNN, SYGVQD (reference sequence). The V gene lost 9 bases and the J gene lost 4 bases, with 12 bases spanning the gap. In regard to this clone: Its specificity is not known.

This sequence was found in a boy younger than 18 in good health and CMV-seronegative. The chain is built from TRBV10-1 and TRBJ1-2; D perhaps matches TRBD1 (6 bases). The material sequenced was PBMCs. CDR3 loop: CASADSSYGYTF. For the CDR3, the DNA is TGCGCCAGTGCGGACAGCTCCTATGGCTACACCTTC.